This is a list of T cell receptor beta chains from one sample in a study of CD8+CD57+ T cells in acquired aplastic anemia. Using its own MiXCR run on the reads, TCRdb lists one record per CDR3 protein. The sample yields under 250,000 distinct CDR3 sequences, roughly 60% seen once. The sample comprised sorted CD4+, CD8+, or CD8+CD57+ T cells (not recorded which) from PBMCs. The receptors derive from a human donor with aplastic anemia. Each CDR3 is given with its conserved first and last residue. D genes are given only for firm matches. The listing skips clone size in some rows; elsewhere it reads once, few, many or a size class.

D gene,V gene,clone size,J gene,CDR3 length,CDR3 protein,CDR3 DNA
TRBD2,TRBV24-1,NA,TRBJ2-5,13,CATGEGPVETQYF,TGTGCCACGGGGGAGGGACCGGTCGAGACCCAGTACTTC
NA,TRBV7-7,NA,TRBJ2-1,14,CASSLGSFYNEQFF,TGTGCTAGCAGCTTAGGATCATTCTACAATGAGCAGTTCTTC
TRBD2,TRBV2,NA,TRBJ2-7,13,CASSARGGPEQYF,TGTGCCAGCAGTGCCCGGGGGGGCCCCGAGCAGTACTTC
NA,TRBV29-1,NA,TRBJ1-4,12,CSGQSGDEKLFF,TGCAGCGGCCAATCGGGGGATGAAAAACTGTTTTTT
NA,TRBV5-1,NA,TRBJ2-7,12,CASSHGLPEQYF,TGTGCCAGCAGCCACGGACTACCCGAGCAGTACTTC
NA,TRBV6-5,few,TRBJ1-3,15,CASSYSLEAGNTIYF,TGTGCCAGCAGTTACTCGCTCGAGGCTGGAAACACCATATATTTT
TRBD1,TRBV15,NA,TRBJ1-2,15,CATSGGTALNYGYTF,TGTGCCACCAGCGGTGGGACAGCGCTAAACTATGGCTACACCTTC
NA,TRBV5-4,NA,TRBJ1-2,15,CASSRATGLDYGYTF,TGTGCCAGCAGCCGTGCAACAGGGCTGGACTATGGCTACACCTTC
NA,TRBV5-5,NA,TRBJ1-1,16,CASSAYTGSPSTEAFF,TGTGCCAGCAGCGCATACACCGGGAGCCCTAGCACTGAAGCTTTCTTT
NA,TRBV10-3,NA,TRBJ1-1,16,CAISESRGGKGPEAFF,TGTGCCATCAGTGAGTCGAGGGGGGGAAAGGGACCTGAAGCTTTCTTT
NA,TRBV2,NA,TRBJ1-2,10,CASSSPGYTF,TGTGCCAGCAGCTCTCCGGGCTACACCTTC
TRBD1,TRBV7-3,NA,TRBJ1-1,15,CASSGTGTVNTEAFF,TGTGCCAGCAGCGGAACCGGGACAGTGAACACTGAAGCTTTCTTT
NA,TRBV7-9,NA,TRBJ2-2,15,CASSLRQGSTGELFF,TGTGCCAGCAGCTTAAGGCAGGGGAGCACCGGGGAGCTGTTTTTT
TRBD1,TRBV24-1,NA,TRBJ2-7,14,CATSGRDSSYEQYF,TGTGCCACCAGCGGCCGGGACAGCTCCTACGAGCAGTACTTC
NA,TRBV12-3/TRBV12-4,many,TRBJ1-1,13,CASSLRQNTEAFF,TGTGCCAGCAGTTTGCGACAGAACACTGAAGCTTTCTTT
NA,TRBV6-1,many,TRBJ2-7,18,CASSEGGLGLLGLYEQYF,TGTGCCAGCAGTGAAGGGGGGCTTGGTCTGTTAGGACTCTACGAGCAGTACTTC
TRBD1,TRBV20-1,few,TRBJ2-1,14,CSASWDRGYNEQFF,TGCAGTGCTAGCTGGGACAGGGGATACAATGAGCAGTTCTTC
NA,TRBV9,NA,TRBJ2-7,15,CASSLQVEGTYEQYF,TGTGCCAGCAGCCTCCAGGTGGAGGGGACCTACGAGCAGTACTTC
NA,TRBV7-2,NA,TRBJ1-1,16,CASSGDRKGGRAEAFF,TGTGCCAGCAGTGGAGACAGGAAAGGAGGAAGGGCTGAAGCTTTCTTT
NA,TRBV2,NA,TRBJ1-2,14,CASSALVIPYGYTF,TGTGCCAGCAGTGCTCTGGTGATCCCCTATGGCTACACCTTC
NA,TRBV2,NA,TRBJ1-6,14,CASSFVSNNSPLHF,TGTGCCAGCAGTTTTGTCAGCAATAATTCACCCCTCCACTTT
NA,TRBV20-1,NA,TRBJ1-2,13,CSADPYNNYGYTF,TGCAGTGCGGACCCGTACAATAACTATGGCTACACCTTC